What follows are 7 T cell receptor beta chains derived from one specimen sequenced in a study of shared clonotypes between healthy human individuals. CD8 cells regarded as naive lacked CD45RO, were positively chosen for CCR7, and omitted terminally differentiated effector memory CD45RA+ cells. Assay used: immunoSEQ multiplex PCR; TCRdb lists only in-frame clones, some missing. The data contain about 2.1 million clones, just over 90% of them singletons. The sequencing input was naive CD8+ T cells from PBMCs. The origin of the receptors is a young man in good health. Some clones in this sample may be carry-over from other donors' samples.

J is TRBJ2-1 and V is TRBV4-1; 15 bases line up with TRBD2. The CDR3 extends over 19 amino acids. Germline lookup yields CDR1 MGHRA and CDR2 YSYEKL. V dropped 3 bases and J dropped 6; count of bases not matched to a gene: 12. The CDR3 reads CASSQGKGLAGGPGNEQFF. CDR3 coding DNA: TGCGCCAGCAGCCAGGGCAAAGGACTAGCGGGAGGGCCGGGCAATGAGCAGTTCTTC.

The chain recombines TRBV5-4 with TRBJ1-2; TRBD1 matches 9 bases. V dropped 5 bases and J dropped 5; count of bases not matched to a gene: 4. Germline CDR1 and CDR2: SGHNT and YYREEE (reference sequence). This CDR3 has 13 residues. In DNA form, the CDR3 reads TGTGCCAGCAGGACCGGGACAGGGTATGGCTACACCTTC. This encodes CASRTGTGYGYTF.

CDR3 DNA: TGTGCCAGCAGCTTATTCCCCCAGGGTAATGAAAAACTGTTTTTT. It translates to CASSLFPQGNEKLFF. The chain has TRBV11-2 and TRBJ1-4; tentative D call: TRBD1 (5 bases). Germline V gives CDR1 SGHAT, CDR2 FQNNGV. This CDR3 is built from 15 residues. Trimming took 2 bases from V and 4 from J, leaving 11 bases between them.

The V and J genes are TRBV29-1 and TRBJ2-7; D unclear. V gave up 4 bases and J gave up 3 bases, with 10 bases separating them. Per the germline V gene, CDR1 is SQVTM and CDR2 is ANQGSEA. The CDR3 has 12 amino acids. The CDR3 here is CSVVGSHYEQYF. CDR3 DNA: TGCAGCGTTGTAGGCAGCCACTACGAGCAGTACTTC.

V and J are TRBV7-9 and TRBJ1-1; weak D call: TRBD1 (5 bases). Germline CDR1 and CDR2: SEHNR and FQNEAQ (reference sequence). The CDR3 contains 14 residues. The V and J ends lost 6 bases and 5 bases respectively, with 16 bases between them. CDR3 nucleotide sequence: TGTGCCAGCAGGTTGTATGAGGGGTGGACTGAAGCTTTCTTT. It is translated as CASRLYEGWTEAFF.

Note on this clone: This sample includes further DNA sequences coding for the same CDR3. The chain combines TRBV27 with TRBJ2-6; D gene unclear. Trimming left V 5 bases short and J 1 base short, with 6 bases between. Germline V CDR1 and CDR2: MNHEY, SMNVEV (reference sequence). This CDR3 comprises 14 residues. This CDR3 is CASSHRSGANVLTF. In DNA, the CDR3 is TGTGCCAGCAGTCATCGATCTGGGGCCAACGTCCTGACTTTC.

The genes are TRBV19 and TRBJ2-3, with 8 positions matching TRBD1. V dropped 7 bases and J dropped 3; count of bases not matched to a gene: 6. This CDR3 is built from 14 residues. CDR1 is LNHDA, CDR2 SQIVND, per germline (reference sequence). The CDR3 reads CASTPDRETDTQYF. CDR3 nucleotide sequence: TGTGCCAGTACCCCGGACAGGGAAACAGATACGCAGTATTTT.